Following are 30 T cell receptor beta chains from one sample sequenced in a study of glioma-infiltrating T cells (TCRdb year 2016). The sequencer listed for this sample is Illumina MiSeq. TCR alpha and beta CDR3 regions were amplified with the iRepertoire nested amplicon-rescue multiplex PCR (arm-PCR) platform from RNA. TCRdb ran its own pipeline on the public reads, namely fastp trimming at Q25 and MiXCR clone calling, and kept in-frame beta chains. Each entry merges the rows of one CDR3 protein and shows their most common DNA and genes. This sample holds 100,000 to 150,000 distinct CDR3 sequences; roughly 20% were observed only once. The top ten constitute 13% to 15% of the sample. Sequenced input: glioma tissue, nonneoplastic brain tissue, or PBMCs (not recorded which). The receptors stem from a human donor with low-grade glioma or glioblastoma, undergoing nonglioma brain surgery, or in good health (not recorded which).

This clonotype has at least ten counts. The chain joins TRBV7-2 to TRBJ2-5; the D gene is possibly TRBD1 (6 bases). The germline V gene encodes CDR1 SGHTA and CDR2 FQGNSA. There are 15 residues in the CDR3. V was shortened by 4 bases and J by 5 bases, with 17 bases between the two germline ends. CDR3 region: CASSSRGQTGETQYF. CDR3 coding DNA: TGTGCCAGCAGCTCCCGGGGACAAACTGGGGAGACCCAGTACTTC.

As for this clonotype: This may stem from a read error, because a much larger clone lies one nucleotide away. The J gene is TRBJ2-3, the V gene TRBV7-9; TRBD2 matches 10 bases. Trimming at V came to 6 bases and at J to 0 bases, leaving 12 bases not matched to a gene. The V gene's germline CDR1 is SEHNR and CDR2 FQNEAQ (reference sequence). The CDR3 covers 18 residues. The CDR3 sequence is CASRYPSGLADSTDTQYF. The CDR3, as DNA: TGTGCCAGCAGATACCCTAGCGGACTAGCGGATAGCACAGATACGCAGTATTTT.

This clonotype was seen at least ten times. The chain recombines TRBV2 with TRBJ1-5, with TRBD1 as a possible D gene (5 bases). Trimming took off 2 bases at V and 0 bases at J, with 14 bases between the two ends. The germline V gene has CDR1 SNHLY and CDR2 FYNNEI. The CDR3 has 17 residues. The CDR3 DNA reads TGTGCCAGCAGTGAACTACAGGATTCATATAGCAATCAGCCCCAGCATTTT. It yields the protein CASSELQDSYSNQPQHF.

This clonotype was seen at least ten times. The chain joins TRBV4-1 to TRBJ2-3; TRBD2 might be the D (5 bases). The V gene lost 7 bases and the J gene lost 4 bases, with 18 bases spanning the gap. This CDR3 is 15 amino acids long. CDR1 is MGHRA and CDR2 is YSYEKL in the germline V gene. CDR3 in amino acids: CASNKAVSSPDTQYF. The CDR3 DNA reads as TGCGCCAGCAATAAAGCGGTGTCTAGCCCAGATACGCAGTATTTT.

This clonotype showed up many times. The CDR3 spells CASRTSGSYNEQFF. DNA of the CDR3: TGTGCCAGCAGGACTAGCGGCTCCTACAATGAGCAGTTCTTC. V and J are TRBV2 and TRBJ2-1; the match to TRBD2 covers 9 bases. The CDR3 spans 14 residues. Germline V gene sequence: CDR1 SNHLY, CDR2 FYNNEI. The V and J ends lost 6 bases and 0 bases, in that order; junction bases with no gene match: 0.

This clonotype came up many times. J is TRBJ2-2 and V is TRBV7-8; the match to TRBD1 covers 7 bases. With V trimmed by 5 bases and J by 0 bases, 12 bases remained unmatched. The CDR3 has 18 amino acids. From germline, CDR1 is SGHVS and CDR2 FQNEAQ. CDR3 protein: CASSHPTGTASNTGELFF. The CDR3 DNA reads as TGTGCCAGCAGCCACCCGACCGGGACAGCGTCGAACACCGGGGAGCTGTTTTTT.

The chain couples TRBV19 to TRBJ2-2, with D perhaps matching TRBD1 (6 bases). There are 16 residues in the CDR3. The V gene's germline CDR1 is LNHDA and CDR2 SQIVND (reference sequence). Trimming removed 9 bases from V and 1 base from J, with 18 bases in between. The CDR3 region has the DNA TGTGCCAGCGCAAAGCAATTGACAGGGAACACCGGGGAGCTGTTTTTT. It specifies CASAKQLTGNTGELFF. The entire variable domain, with the rest obtained from reference TRBV19 and TRBJ2-2, is as follows: DGGITQSPKYLFRKEGQNVTLSCEQNLNHDAMYWYRQDPGQGLRLIYYSQIVNDFQKGDIAEGYSVSREKKESFPLTVTSAQKNPTAFYLCASAKQLTGNTGELFFGEGSRLTVL.

This clonotype came up many times. V is TRBV7-2 and J is TRBJ1-4; D ambiguous. There are 13 residues in the CDR3. V gave up 3 bases and J gave up 3 bases, with 5 bases separating them. The germline V gene has CDR1 SGHTA and CDR2 FQGNSA. CDR3 DNA: TGTGCCAGCAGCTTGGATCCTAATGAAAAACTGTTTTTT. Its translation is CASSLDPNEKLFF.

With respect to this clonotype: This could be a read error, since a much larger clone is one nucleotide away. This chain connects TRBV5-1 to TRBJ2-5; no firm D call. Trimming shortened V by 0 bases and J by 4 bases, and 7 bases separated the two germline ends. The CDR3 runs to 13 residues. CDR1 is SGHRS, CDR2 YFSETQ, per germline. The CDR3 DNA reads as TGCGCCAGCAGCTTGGCCACTGCAGAGACCCAGTACTTC. Residues: CASSLATAETQYF.

This clonotype was observed many times. This chain links TRBV20-1 with TRBJ2-4, with TRBD2 as a possible D gene (7 bases). The CDR3 covers 14 residues. CDR1 and CDR2 (germline): DFQATT, SNEGSKA (reference sequence). V was clipped by 1 base and J by 8 bases, with 15 bases between them. In DNA form, the CDR3 reads TGCAGTGCTAGAGTGGGCAGGGGAGGGGACATTCAGTACTTC. Protein sequence: CSARVGRGGDIQYF.

There are many counts of this clonotype. This chain connects TRBV4-2 to TRBJ2-3, with D tentatively TRBD1 (6 bases). Per the germline V gene, CDR1 is LGHNA and CDR2 is YNFKEQ. Trimming left V 2 bases short and J 3 bases short, with 12 bases between. The CDR3 length is 15 residues. The CDR3 sequence: CASSQSQGETDTQYF. In DNA form, the CDR3 reads TGTGCCAGCAGCCAATCACAGGGAGAGACAGATACGCAGTATTTT.

This clonotype was seen at least ten times. The rearrangement uses TRBV20-1 and TRBJ1-2; D ambiguous. V gave up 0 bases and J gave up 8 bases, with 7 bases separating them. The germline V gene has CDR1 DFQATT and CDR2 SNEGSKA (reference sequence). This CDR3 spans 11 amino acids. The CDR3 nucleotides are TGCAGTGCTAGAGACCCATGGGGCTACACCTTC. It codes for CSARDPWGYTF.

This clonotype occurred many times. V usage is TRBV7-2 and J usage is TRBJ2-5, with a tentative D call TRBD1 (5 bases). Germline V lookup: CDR1 SGHTA, CDR2 FQGNSA. This CDR3 contains 14 residues. Trimming cost V 5 bases and J 3 bases, with 13 bases left between them. The CDR3 DNA reads as TGTGCCAGCAGCCAAGGGGCCGGCAAAGAGACCCAGTACTTC. It codes for CASSQGAGKETQYF.

About this clonotype itself: This may be a read error, as it is one base from a much larger clone. The rearrangement uses TRBV3-1 and TRBJ2-3, with 7 bases lining up with TRBD2. Per germline, CDR1 LGHDT and CDR2 YNNKEL (reference sequence). CDR3 size: 17 residues. CDR3 residues: CASSQGPSGMSTDKQYF. CDR3 sequence (DNA): TGTGCCAGCAGCCAAGGACCGAGCGGGATGAGCACAGATAAGCAGTATTTT.

This clonotype turned up a few times. V usage is TRBV5-4 and J usage is TRBJ2-7, with D unresolved. V lost 2 bases and J lost 2, with 8 bases in between. This CDR3 has 13 amino acids. Per the germline V gene, CDR1 is SGHNT and CDR2 is YYREEE (reference sequence). The CDR3 sequence is CASSFGPAYEQYF. In DNA, the CDR3 is TGTGCCAGCAGCTTCGGACCGGCCTACGAGCAGTACTTC.

The sample holds a few counts of this clonotype. A much bigger clone sits one base away, suggesting this may be a read error. This chain uses TRBV6-1 with TRBJ2-1; D call uncertain. In germline, CDR1 is MNHNS, CDR2 SASEGT. The CDR3 is made up of 12 amino acids. The DNA for the CDR3 is TGTGCCGGCAGACAAACGGGTGGGGAGCAGTTCTTC. Its protein product is CAGRQTGGEQFF.

In its sample, this clonotype was seen many times. In DNA form, the CDR3 reads TGTGCCAGCAGCCAAGATTTGCAGGGAGGTTCCTACAATGAGCAGTTCTTC. It specifies CASSQDLQGGSYNEQFF. The chain uses TRBV4-2 and TRBJ2-1; TRBD2 might be the D (6 bases). Germline lookup yields CDR1 LGHNA and CDR2 YNFKEQ. Trimming left V 0 bases short and J 1 base short, with 13 bases between. The CDR3 contains 17 residues.

This clonotype was counted many times. The gene calls are TRBV7-2 and TRBJ2-7; TRBD2 aligns across 8 bases. V lost 2 bases, J lost 6 bases, and 12 bases stayed unmatched. Germline V lookup: CDR1 SGHTA, CDR2 FQGNSA. The CDR3 spans 16 residues. The CDR3 is CASSLNPAGAVGEQYF. DNA for the CDR3: TGTGCCAGCAGCTTAAACCCAGCGGGAGCCGTCGGCGAGCAGTACTTC.

This clonotype was seen a handful of times. This rearrangement joins TRBV12-3 or TRBV12-4 to TRBJ1-2, with D perhaps matching TRBD1 (5 bases). This CDR3 has 15 amino acids. V lost 3 bases and J 3 bases, leaving 14 bases between the germline ends. The CDR3 protein is CASSLGQLGHYGYTF. The DNA for the CDR3 is TGTGCCAGCAGTTTGGGGCAGCTGGGCCACTATGGCTACACCTTC.

The chain has TRBV12-3 or TRBV12-4 and TRBJ2-3; no clear D. Trimming removed 7 bases from V and 5 bases from J, with 10 bases in between. The CDR3 is 12 residues long. CDR3 residues: CASKLEKDTQYF. Written as DNA, the CDR3 is TGTGCCAGCAAACTGGAGAAAGATACGCAGTATTTT.

In this sample, this clonotype turned up a few times. The chain employs TRBV12-3 or TRBV12-4 and TRBJ2-7, with TRBD1 matching 7 bases. V lost 3 bases and J lost 0; bases outside the gene matches: 5. The CDR3 has 15 residues. This CDR3 is CASSFETGISYEQYF. In DNA, the CDR3 is TGTGCCAGCAGTTTTGAGACAGGGATCTCCTACGAGCAGTACTTC.

This clonotype was observed many times. This chain uses TRBV7-9 with TRBJ1-5, with D possibly being TRBD1 (5 bases). The CDR3 runs 15 residues. Germline V gene sequence: CDR1 SEHNR, CDR2 FQNEAQ (reference sequence). With 5 bases removed from V and 4 bases from J, the gap between germline ends came to 15 bases. In DNA, the CDR3 is TGTGCCAGCAGCCCAGGGTCCGTCGGTAATCAGCCCCAGCATTTT. Amino acids: CASSPGSVGNQPQHF.

This clonotype was detected only a few times. The chain links TRBV7-9 to TRBJ2-7, with D perhaps matching TRBD1 or TRBD2 (6 bases each). The length of the CDR3 is 13 residues. The V end lost 2 bases, the J end lost 5 bases, and 10 bases lay between the germline ends. CDR1 and CDR2 (germline): SEHNR, FQNEAQ (reference sequence). CDR3: CASSLPGANEQYF. CDR3 coding DNA: TGTGCCAGCAGCTTACCGGGGGCTAACGAGCAGTACTTC.

At least ten counts were recorded for this clonotype. V and J are TRBV4-3 and TRBJ2-7; D unresolved. The germline gives CDR1 LGHNA, CDR2 YSLEER. CDR3 length: 15 amino acids. V lost 0 bases and J 0 bases, leaving 9 bases between the germline ends. The CDR3 spells CASSQDQHSSYEQYF. The CDR3 DNA sequence: TGCGCCAGCAGCCAAGACCAGCATAGCTCCTACGAGCAGTACTTC.

This clonotype was recorded at least ten times. This sequence joins TRBV20-1 and TRBJ2-3; TRBD2 matches 7 bases. J was trimmed by 1 base and V by 0 bases; bases with no gene match: 4. The CDR3 has 15 residues. Germline V CDR1 and CDR2: DFQATT, SNEGSKA (reference sequence). CDR3 coding DNA: TGCAGTGCTAGAGATCTAGCGGAAGGCACAGATACGCAGTATTTT. It encodes CSARDLAEGTDTQYF.

This clonotype was observed a few times. This sequence joins TRBV19 and TRBJ2-4; tentatively, D is TRBD1 (6 bases). V was trimmed by 6 bases and J by 1 base, leaving 13 bases between them. The CDR3 has 15 residues. The germline CDR1 and CDR2 sequences are LNHDA and SQIVND (reference sequence). DNA for the CDR3: TGTGCCAGTAGGGGGGCCACGGGGGCCAAAAACATTCAGTACTTC. Translated: CASRGATGAKNIQYF.

This clonotype was found many times. The chain recombines TRBV18 with TRBJ1-1, with D hard to call. The germline V gene has CDR1 KGHSH and CDR2 LQKENI. Deletions cut 2 bases from V and 6 bases from J, with 13 bases between. The CDR3 runs to 14 residues. The CDR3 here is CASSPFDRLAEAFF. The CDR3, as DNA: TGTGCCAGCTCACCATTTGACCGTCTGGCTGAAGCTTTCTTT.

Many counts were recorded for this clonotype. V is TRBV12-3 or TRBV12-4 and J is TRBJ2-3; TRBD1 is a possible D gene (5 bases). This CDR3 spans 13 amino acids. The V end lost 9 bases, the J end lost 0 bases, and 10 bases lay between the germline ends. The CDR3 region is CASRQTSTDTQYF. CDR3 DNA: TGTGCCAGTCGACAGACTAGCACAGATACGCAGTATTTT.

Remarks on this clonotype: A much larger clone lies one base from this, so it may be a read error. The chain carries TRBV5-1 and TRBJ1-1; TRBD1 is a possible D gene (6 bases). This CDR3 spans 13 amino acids. Germline CDR1 SGHRS, CDR2 YFSETQ. Trimming took off 3 bases at V and 10 bases at J, with 16 bases between the two ends. CDR3 loop: CASSSQGILGAFF. CDR3 coding DNA: TGCGCCAGCAGCTCGCAGGGGATTCTGGGAGCTTTCTTT.

This clonotype was found many times. The chain uses TRBV6-1 and TRBJ2-5, with D hard to call. There are 13 residues in the CDR3. Germline lookup yields CDR1 MNHNS and CDR2 SASEGT. V dropped 6 bases and J dropped 0 bases, with 8 bases sitting between them. CDR3 region: CASRQPDQETQYF. DNA for the CDR3: TGTGCCAGCAGACAGCCGGACCAAGAGACCCAGTACTTC.